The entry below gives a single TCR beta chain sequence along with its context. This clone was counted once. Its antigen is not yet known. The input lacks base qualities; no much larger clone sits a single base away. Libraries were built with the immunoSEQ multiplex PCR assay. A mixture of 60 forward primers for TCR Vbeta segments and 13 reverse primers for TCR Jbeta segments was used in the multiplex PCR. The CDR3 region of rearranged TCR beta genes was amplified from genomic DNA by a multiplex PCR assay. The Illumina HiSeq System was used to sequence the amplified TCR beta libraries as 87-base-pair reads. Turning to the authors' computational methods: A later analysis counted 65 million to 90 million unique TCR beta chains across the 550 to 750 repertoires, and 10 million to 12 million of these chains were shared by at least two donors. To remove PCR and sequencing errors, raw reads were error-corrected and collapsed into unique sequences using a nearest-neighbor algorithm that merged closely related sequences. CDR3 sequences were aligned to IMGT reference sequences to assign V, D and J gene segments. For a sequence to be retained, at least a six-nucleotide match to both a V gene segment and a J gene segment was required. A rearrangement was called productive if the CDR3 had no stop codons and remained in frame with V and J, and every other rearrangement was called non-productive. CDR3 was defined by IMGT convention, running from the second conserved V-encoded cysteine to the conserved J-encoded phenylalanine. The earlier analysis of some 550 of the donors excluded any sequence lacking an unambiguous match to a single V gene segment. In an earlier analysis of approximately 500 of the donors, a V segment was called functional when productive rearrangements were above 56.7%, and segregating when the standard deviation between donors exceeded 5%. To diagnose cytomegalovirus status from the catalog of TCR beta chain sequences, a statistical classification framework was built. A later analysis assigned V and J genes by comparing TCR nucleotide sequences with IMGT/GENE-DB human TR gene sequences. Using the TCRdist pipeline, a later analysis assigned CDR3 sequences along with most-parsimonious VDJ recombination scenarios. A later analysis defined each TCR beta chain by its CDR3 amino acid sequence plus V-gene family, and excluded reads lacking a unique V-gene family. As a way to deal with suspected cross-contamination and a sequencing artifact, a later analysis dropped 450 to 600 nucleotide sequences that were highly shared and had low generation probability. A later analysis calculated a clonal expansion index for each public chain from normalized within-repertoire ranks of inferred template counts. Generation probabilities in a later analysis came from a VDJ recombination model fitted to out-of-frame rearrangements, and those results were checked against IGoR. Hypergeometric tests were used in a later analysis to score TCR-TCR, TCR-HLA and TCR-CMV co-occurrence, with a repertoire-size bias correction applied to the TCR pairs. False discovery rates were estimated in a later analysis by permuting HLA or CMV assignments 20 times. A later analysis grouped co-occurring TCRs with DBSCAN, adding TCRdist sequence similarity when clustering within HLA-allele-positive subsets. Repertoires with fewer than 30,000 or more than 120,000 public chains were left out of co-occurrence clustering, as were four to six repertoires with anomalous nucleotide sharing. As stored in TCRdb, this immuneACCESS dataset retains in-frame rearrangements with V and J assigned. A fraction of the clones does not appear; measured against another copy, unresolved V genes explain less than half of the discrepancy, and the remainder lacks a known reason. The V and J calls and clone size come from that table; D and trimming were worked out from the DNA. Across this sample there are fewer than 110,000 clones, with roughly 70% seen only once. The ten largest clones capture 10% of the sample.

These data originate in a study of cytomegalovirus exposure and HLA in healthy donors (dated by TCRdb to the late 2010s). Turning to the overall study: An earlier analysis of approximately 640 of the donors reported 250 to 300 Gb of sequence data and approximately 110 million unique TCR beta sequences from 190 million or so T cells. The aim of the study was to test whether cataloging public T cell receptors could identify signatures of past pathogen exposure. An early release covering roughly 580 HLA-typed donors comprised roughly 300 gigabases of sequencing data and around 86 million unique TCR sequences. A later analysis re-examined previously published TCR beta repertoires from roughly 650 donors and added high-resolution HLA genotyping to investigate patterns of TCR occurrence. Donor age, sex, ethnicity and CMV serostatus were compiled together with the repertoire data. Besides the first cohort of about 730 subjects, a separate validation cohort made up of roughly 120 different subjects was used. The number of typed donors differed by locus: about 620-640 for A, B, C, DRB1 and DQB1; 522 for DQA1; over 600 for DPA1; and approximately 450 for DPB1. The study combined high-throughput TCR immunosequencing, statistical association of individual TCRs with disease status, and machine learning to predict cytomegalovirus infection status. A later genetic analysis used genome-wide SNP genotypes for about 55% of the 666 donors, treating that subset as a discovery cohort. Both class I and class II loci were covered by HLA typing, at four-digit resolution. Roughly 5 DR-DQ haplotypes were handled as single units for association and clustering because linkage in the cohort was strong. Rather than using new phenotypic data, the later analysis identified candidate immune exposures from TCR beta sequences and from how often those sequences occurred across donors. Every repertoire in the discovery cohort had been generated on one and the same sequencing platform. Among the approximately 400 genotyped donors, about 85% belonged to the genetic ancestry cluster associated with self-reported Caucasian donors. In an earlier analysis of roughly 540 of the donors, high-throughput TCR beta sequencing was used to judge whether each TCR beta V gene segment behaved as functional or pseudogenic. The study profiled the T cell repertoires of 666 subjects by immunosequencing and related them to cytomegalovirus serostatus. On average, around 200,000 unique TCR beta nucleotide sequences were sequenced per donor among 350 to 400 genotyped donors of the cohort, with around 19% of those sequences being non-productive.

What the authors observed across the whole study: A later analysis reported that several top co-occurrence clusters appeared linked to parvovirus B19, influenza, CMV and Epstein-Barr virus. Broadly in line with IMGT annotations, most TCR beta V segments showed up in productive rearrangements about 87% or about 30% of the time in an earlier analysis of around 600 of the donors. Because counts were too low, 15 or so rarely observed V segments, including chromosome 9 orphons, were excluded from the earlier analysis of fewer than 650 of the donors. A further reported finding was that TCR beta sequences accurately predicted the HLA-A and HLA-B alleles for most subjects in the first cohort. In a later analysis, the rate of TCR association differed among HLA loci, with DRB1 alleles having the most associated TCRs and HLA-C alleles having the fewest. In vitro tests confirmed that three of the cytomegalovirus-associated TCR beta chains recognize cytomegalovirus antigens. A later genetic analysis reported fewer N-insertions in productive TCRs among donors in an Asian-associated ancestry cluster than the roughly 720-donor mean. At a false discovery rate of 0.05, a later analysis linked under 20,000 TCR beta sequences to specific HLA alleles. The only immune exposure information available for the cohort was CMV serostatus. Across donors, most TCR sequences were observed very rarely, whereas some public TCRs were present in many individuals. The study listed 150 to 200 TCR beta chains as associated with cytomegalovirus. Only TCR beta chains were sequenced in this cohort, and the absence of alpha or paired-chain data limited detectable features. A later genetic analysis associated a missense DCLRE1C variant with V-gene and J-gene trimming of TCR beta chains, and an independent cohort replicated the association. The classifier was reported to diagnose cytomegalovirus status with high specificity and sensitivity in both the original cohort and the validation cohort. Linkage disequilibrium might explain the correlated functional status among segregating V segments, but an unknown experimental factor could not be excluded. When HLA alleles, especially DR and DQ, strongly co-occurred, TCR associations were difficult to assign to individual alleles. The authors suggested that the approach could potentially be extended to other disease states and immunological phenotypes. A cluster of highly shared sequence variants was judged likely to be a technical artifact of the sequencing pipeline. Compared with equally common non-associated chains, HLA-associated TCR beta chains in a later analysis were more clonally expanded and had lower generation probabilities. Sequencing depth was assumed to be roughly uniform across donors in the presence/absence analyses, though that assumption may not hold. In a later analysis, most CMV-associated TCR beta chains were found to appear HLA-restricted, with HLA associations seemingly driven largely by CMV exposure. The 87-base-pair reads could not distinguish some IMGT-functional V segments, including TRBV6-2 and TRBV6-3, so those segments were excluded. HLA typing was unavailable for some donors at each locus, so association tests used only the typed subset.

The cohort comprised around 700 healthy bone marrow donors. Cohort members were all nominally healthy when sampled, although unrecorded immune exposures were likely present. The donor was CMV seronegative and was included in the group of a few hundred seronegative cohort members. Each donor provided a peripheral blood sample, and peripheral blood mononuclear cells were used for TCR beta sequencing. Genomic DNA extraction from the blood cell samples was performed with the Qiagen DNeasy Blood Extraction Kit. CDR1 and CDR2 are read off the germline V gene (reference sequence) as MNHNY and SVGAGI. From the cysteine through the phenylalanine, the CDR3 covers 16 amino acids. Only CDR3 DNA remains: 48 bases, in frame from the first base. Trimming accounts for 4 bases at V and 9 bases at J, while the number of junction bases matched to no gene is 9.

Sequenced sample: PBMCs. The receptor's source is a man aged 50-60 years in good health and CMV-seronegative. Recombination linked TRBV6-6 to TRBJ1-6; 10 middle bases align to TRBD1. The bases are TGTGCCAGCAGTTCCCCACCCGGGACAGGGGTTTCACCCCTCCACTTT. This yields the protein CASSSPPGTGVSPLHF.